The source of this T cell receptor (beta chain) is a study of cytomegalovirus exposure and HLA in healthy donors. Study results and caveats: A likely sequencing artifact accounted for one observed cluster of highly shared sequence variants. CMV serostatus stood as the only immune exposure information on hand. Being indistinguishable, some V segments were excluded, TRBV6-2 and TRBV6-3 among them. Cytomegalovirus association was assigned to 150 to 200 TCR beta chains.

The trim removed 4 bases at V and 4 bases at J, leaving 1 base unmatched. CDR1 and CDR2 from the germline V gene are SGHRS and YFSETQ. This CDR3 comprises 15 residues. Regarding this clone: Its antigen is currently unknown.

Amplification used 60 Vbeta primers and 13 Jbeta primers. Clones were read by immunoSEQ multiplex PCR, and TCRdb kept only the in-frame ones, dropping some. The top ten clones hold about 3% of a sample with about 160,000 clones, about 70% of them seen once. The rearrangement joins TRBV5-1 to TRBJ2-5; 16 bases are shared with TRBD2. The TCR was taken from a woman aged 40 to 50 in good health and CMV-seropositive. The sample comprised PBMCs. This chain's CDR3 is CASSGTSGGGETQYF. Written as DNA, the CDR3 is TGCGCCAGCAGCGGGACTAGCGGGGGGGGAGAGACCCAGTACTTC.